This T cell receptor beta chain was sequenced in a study of CD4 T cells in relation to SARS-CoV-2 and coronaviruses. Study details: TCR beta CDR3s were sequenced after roughly nine-day antigen culture of PBMCs.

CD4+ T cells from unexposed donors were obtained before the COVID-19 pandemic (2011-2018). After approximately 10 days of culture, CD4+ T cells were isolated. For this clone: Its antigen is currently unknown.

The method was immunoSEQ multiplex PCR; TCRdb's version includes in-frame clones alone and lacks a portion of them. The repertoire holds about 18,000 clones, about 72% seen once, with about 30% in the top ten. Deletions cut 1 base from V and 2 bases from J, with 11 bases between. The length of the CDR3 is 14 residues. CDR1 and CDR2 from the germline V gene are GTSNPN and SVGIG (reference sequence). The chain links TRBV30 to TRBJ2-5, with D possibly matching TRBD1 (5 bases). The sequencing sample was made of CD4+ T cells from PBMCs, cultured in vitro. This receptor was identified in a human donor in good health. The CDR3 spells CAWSADSGQETQYF. In nucleotides, the CDR3 is TGTGCCTGGAGTGCTGACAGTGGGCAAGAGACCCAGTACTTC.